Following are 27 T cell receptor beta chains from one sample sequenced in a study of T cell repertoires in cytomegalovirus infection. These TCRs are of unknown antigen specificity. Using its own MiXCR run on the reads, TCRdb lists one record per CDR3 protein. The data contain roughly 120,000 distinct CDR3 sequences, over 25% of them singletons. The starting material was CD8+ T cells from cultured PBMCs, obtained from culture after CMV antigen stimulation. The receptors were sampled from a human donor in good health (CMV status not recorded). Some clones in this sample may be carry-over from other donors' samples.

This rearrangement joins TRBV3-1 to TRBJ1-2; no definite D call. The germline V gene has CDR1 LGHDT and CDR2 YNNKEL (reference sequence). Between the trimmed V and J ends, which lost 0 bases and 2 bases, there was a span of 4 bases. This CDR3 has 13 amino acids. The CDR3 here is CASSQERNYGYTF. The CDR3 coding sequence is TGTGCCAGCAGCCAAGAGAGAAACTATGGCTACACCTTC.

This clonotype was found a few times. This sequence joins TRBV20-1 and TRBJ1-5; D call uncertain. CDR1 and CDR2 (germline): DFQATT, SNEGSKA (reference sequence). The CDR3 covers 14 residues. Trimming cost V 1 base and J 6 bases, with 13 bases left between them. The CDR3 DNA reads TGCAGTGCTAGAGGGGAAACAGTATTTCAGCCCCAGCATTTT. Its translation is CSARGETVFQPQHF.

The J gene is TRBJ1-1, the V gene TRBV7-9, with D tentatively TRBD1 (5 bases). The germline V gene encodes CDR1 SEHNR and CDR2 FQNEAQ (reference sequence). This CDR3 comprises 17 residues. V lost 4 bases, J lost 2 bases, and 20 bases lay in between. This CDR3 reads CASSSPKTGRGNTEAFF. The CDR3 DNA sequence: TGTGCCAGCAGCTCACCTAAAACAGGTAGAGGTAACACTGAAGCTTTCTTT.

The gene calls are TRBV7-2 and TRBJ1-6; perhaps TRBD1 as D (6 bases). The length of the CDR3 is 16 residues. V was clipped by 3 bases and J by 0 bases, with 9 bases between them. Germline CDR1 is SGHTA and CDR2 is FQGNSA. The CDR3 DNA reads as TGTGCCAGCAGCTTGACAGGCAGCTCCTATAATTCACCCCTCCACTTT. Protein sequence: CASSLTGSSYNSPLHF. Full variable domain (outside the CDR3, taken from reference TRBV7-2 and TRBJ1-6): GAGVSQSPSNKVTEKGKDVELRCDPISGHTALYWYRQSLGQGLEFLIYFQGNSAPDKSGLPSDRFSAERTGGSVSTLTIQRTQQEDSAVYLCASSLTGSSYNSPLHFGNGTRLTVT.

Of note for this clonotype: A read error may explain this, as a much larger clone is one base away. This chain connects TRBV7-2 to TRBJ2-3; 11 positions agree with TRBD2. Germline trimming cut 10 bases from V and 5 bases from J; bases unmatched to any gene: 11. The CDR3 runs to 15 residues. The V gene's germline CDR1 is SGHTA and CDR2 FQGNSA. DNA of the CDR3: TGTGCCAACAGACTTAGCGGGGGGGGATTAGATACGCAGTATTTT. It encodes CANRLSGGGLDTQYF.

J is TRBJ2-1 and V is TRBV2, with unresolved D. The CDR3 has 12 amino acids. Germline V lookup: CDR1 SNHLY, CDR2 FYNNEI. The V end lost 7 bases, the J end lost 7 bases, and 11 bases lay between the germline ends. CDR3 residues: CASTPPVNEQFF. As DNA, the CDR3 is TGTGCCAGCACCCCCCCAGTAAATGAGCAGTTCTTC. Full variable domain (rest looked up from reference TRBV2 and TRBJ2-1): EPEVTQTPSHQVTQMGQEVILRCVPISNHLYFYWYRQILGQKVEFLVSFYNNEISEKSEIFDDQFSVERPDGSNFTLKIRSTKLEDSAMYFCASTPPVNEQFFGPGTRLTVL.

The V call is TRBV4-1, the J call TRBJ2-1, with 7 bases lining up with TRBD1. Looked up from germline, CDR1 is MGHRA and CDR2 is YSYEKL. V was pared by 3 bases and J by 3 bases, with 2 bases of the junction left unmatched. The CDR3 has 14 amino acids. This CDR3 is CASSQGDSYNEQFF. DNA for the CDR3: TGCGCCAGCAGCCAGGGGGACAGCTACAATGAGCAGTTCTTC.

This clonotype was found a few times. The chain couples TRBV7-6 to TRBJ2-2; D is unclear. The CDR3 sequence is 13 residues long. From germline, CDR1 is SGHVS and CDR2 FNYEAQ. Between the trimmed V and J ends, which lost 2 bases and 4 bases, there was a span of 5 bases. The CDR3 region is CASSLSSTGELFF. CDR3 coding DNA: TGTGCCAGCAGCTTAAGTTCCACCGGGGAGCTGTTTTTT.

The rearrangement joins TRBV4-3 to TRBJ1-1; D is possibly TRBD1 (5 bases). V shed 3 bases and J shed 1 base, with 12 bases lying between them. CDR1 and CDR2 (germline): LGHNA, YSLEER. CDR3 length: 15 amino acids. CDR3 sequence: CASSHAGSANTEAFF. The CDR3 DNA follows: TGCGCCAGCAGCCACGCAGGGTCAGCGAACACTGAAGCTTTCTTT.

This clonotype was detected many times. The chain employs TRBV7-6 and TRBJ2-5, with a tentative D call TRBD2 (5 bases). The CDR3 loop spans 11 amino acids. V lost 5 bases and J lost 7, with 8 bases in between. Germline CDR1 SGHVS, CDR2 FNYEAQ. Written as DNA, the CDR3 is TGTGCCAGCAGCCAAGGGAGGACCCAGTACTTC. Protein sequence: CASSQGRTQYF.

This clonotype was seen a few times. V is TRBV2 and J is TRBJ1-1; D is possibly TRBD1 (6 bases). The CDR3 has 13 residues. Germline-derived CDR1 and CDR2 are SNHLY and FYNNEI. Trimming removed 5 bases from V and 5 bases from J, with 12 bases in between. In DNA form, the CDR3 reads TGTGCCAGCAGTCAGGGGCGGAGGACTGAAGCTTTCTTT. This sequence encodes CASSQGRRTEAFF.

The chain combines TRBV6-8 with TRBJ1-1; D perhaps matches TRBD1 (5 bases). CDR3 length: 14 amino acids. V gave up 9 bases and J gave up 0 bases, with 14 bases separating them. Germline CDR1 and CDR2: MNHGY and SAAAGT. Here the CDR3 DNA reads TGTGCCAGTTCCTGGACGGACATGAACACTGAAGCTTTCTTT. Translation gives CASSWTDMNTEAFF.

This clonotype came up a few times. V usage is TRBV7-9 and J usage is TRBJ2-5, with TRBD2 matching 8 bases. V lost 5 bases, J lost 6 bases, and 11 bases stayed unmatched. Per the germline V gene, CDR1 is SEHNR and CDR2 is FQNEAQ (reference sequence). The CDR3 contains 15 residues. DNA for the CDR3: TGTGCCAGCAGCCCACCCGGGGGGGCCGGGAAGACCCAGTACTTC. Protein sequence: CASSPPGGAGKTQYF.

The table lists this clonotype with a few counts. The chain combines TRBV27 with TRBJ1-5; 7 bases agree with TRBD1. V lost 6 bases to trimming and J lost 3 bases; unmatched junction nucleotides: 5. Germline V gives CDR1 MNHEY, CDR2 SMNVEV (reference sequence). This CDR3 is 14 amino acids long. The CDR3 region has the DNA TGTGCCAGCAGCTTAGGGACAGTCAATCAGCCCCAGCATTTT. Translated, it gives CASSLGTVNQPQHF.

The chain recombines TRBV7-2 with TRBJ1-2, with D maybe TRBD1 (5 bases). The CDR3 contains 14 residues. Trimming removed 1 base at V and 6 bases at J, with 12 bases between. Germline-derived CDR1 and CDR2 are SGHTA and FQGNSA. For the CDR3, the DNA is TGTGCCAGCAGCTTAGGACATGGGGGAGATGGCTACACCTTC. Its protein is CASSLGHGGDGYTF.

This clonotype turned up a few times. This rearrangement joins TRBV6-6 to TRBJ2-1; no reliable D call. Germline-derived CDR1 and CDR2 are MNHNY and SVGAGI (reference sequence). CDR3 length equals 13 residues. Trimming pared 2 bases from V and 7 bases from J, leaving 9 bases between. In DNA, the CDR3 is TGTGCCAGCAGTTACGGACCTAGGAATGAGCAGTTCTTC. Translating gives CASSYGPRNEQFF.

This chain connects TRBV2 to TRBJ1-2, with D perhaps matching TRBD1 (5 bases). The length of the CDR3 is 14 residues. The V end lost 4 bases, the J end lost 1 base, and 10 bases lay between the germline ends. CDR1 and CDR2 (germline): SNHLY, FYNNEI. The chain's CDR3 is CASSGQYSNYGYTF. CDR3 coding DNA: TGTGCCAGCAGTGGACAGTACAGTAACTATGGCTACACCTTC.

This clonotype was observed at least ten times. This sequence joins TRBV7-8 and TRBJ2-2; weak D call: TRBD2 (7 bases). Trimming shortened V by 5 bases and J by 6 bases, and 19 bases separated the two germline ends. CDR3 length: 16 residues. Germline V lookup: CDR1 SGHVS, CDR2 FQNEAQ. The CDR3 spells CASSPSIGGAAGELFF. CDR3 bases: TGTGCCAGCAGCCCTAGTATTGGGGGGGCGGCCGGGGAGCTGTTTTTT.

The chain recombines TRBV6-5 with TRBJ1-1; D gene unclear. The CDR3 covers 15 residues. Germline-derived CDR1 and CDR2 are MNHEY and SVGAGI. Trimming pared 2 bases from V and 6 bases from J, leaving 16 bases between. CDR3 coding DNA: TGTGCCAGCAGTTACAGGGCAGCAAGTTGGCCTGAAGCTTTCTTT. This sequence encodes CASSYRAASWPEAFF.

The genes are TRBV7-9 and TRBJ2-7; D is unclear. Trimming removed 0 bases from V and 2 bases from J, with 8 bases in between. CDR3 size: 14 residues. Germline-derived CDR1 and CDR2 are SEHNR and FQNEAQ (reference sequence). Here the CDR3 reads CASSLAGIPYEQYF. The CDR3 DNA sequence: TGTGCCAGCAGCTTAGCGGGGATCCCCTACGAGCAGTACTTC.

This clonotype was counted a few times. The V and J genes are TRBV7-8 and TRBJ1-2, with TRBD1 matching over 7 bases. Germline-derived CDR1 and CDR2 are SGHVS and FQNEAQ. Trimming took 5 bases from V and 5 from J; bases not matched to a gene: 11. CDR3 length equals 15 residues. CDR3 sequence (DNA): TGTGCCAGCAGCCCGGGACAGAACCCTTCATATGGCTACACCTTC. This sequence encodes CASSPGQNPSYGYTF.

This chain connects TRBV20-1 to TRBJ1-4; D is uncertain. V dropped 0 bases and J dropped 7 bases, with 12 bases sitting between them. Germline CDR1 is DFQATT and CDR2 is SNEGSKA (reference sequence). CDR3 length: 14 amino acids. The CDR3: CSARDRYLGEKLFF. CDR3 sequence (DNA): TGCAGTGCTAGAGATAGGTATCTGGGTGAAAAACTGTTTTTT.

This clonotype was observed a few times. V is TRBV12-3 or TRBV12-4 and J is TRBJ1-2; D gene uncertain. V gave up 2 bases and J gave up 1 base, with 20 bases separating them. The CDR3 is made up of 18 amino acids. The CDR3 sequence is CASSLKGYTKEVNYGYTF. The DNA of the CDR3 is TGTGCCAGCAGTTTAAAAGGCTATACAAAGGAGGTTAACTATGGCTACACCTTC.

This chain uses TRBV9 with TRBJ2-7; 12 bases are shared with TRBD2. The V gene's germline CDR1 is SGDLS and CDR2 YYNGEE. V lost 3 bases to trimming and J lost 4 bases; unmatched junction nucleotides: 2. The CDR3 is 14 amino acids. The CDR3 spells CASSGGLAGYEQYF. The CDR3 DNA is TGTGCCAGCAGCGGGGGACTAGCGGGTTACGAGCAGTACTTC.

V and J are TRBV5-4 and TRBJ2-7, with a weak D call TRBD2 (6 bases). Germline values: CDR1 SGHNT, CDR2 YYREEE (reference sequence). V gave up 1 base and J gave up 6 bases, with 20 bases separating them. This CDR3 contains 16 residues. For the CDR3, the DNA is TGTGCCAGCAGCTTGTGGGGGTCGGGGGACTTGAGCGAGCAGTACTTC. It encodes CASSLWGSGDLSEQYF.

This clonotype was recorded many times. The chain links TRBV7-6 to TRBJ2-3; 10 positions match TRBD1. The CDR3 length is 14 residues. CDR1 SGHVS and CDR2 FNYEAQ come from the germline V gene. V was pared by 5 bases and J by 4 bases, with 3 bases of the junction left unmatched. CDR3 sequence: CASSPGQGSDTQYF. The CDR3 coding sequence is TGTGCCAGCAGCCCGGGACAGGGGTCAGATACGCAGTATTTT.

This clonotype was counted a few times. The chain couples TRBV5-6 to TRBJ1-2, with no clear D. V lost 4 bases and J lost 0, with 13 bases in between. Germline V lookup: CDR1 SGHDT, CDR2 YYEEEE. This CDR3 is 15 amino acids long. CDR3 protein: CASSPMRTANYGYTF. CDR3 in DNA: TGTGCCAGCAGCCCGATGCGGACGGCTAACTATGGCTACACCTTC. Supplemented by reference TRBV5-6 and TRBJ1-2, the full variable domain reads DAGVTQSPTHLIKTRGQQVTLRCSPKSGHDTVSWYQQALGQGPQFIFQYYEEEERQRGNFPDRFSGHQFPNYSSELNVNALLLGDSALYLCASSPMRTANYGYTFGSGTRLTVV.